This T cell receptor (beta chain) appears in the sequencing data of a study of siplizumab effects on memory and regulatory T cells. Study-wide results and caveats: The mean Treg-derived percentage of mappable alloreactive CD4+ clones was approximately 70% with siplizumab compared with 25% to 30% in controls. There appeared to be greater diversity in naive T cells than in memory cells, and naive T cells seemed major contributors to the alloresponse. Proliferating siplizumab-culture Treg suppressive function went unconfirmed.

The CDR3 covers 14 residues. The V gene lost 0 bases and the J gene lost 2 bases, with 9 bases spanning the gap. Per germline, CDR1 SGHRS and CDR2 YFSETQ. TCRdb keeps only in-frame clones here, not all; method: immunoSEQ multiplex PCR. The top ten hold approximately 28% of the sample, which has over 60,000 clones, less than 95% seen once. In regard to this clone: Its specificity is unknown.

The sequence was collected from a human donor in good health. The sequenced material came from CD8+ T cells sorted from blood. The chain joins TRBV5-1 to TRBJ2-7; D is undetermined. CDR3: CASSLVVGTYEQYF. DNA of the CDR3: TGCGCCAGCAGCTTGGTGGTGGGAACCTACGAGCAGTACTTC.